The T cell receptor beta chain described here comes from a study of siplizumab effects on memory and regulatory T cells (dated by TCRdb to between 2018 and 2020). In terms of the full investigation: The study examined how the anti-CD2 antibody siplizumab affects alloreactive T-cell subsets in allogeneic mixed lymphocyte reactions built from human PBMCs.

Sorted unstimulated T cells, along with proliferating T cells recovered from mixed lymphocyte reactions, underwent TCRbeta CDR3 sequencing. Fresh whole blood from about 10 HLA-typed healthy donors served as the source for isolating PBMCs. To map where alloreactive clones came from, CD4+ non-regulatory T cells in the unstimulated state were FACS-sorted. Based on the germline V gene, the CDR1 and CDR2 sequences are MDHEN and SYDVKM. The CDR3 goes from the cysteine to the phenylalanine over 15 residues. Only CDR3 DNA is held: 45 bases, read in frame from base 1. Unmatched junction bases come to 3, with V trimmed by 5 bases and J by 1 base. Study-level results and caveats: Siplizumab significantly reduced the cumulative frequency of alloreactive sequences traceable to unstimulated CD4+ memory T cells. About 75-95% of proliferating CD4+ or CD8+ clones could not be given a naive or memory phenotype. Because sequences at frequencies below about 10^-5 were poorly captured, only a minor fraction of alloreactive clones could be mapped back to unstimulated subsets. Greater diversity appeared to be present in unstimulated naive T cells than in memory T cells, and a substantial contribution to the alloresponse seemed to be made by naive cells. Among mappable alloreactive CD4+ clones, an average Treg-derived fraction of about 69% was observed with siplizumab, compared with less than 35% in control reactions. Whether proliferating Tregs from siplizumab cultures actually had suppressive function was not functionally confirmed.

Turning to this clone: Its antigen is unknown. No much larger clonotype is one base removed from it; base qualities were not supplied.

The library was produced with the immunoSEQ multiplex PCR assay. Approximately 10^5 TCR templates per sample were assayed on the deep sequencing platform. Genomic DNA extracted from sorted T cells was the material used for TCRbeta CDR3 sequencing. The study's processing was this. The R programming language was used for the clonal analysis of the TCRbeta CDR3 data. Comparing unstimulated samples against CFSE-low samples taken after the reaction was how alloreactive CD4+ and CD8+ clones were defined. Alloreactive CD4+ clones were assigned to regulatory or non-regulatory origin by matching sequences to sorted unstimulated Treg and non-Treg repertoires. Here the immuneACCESS table is served through TCRdb, limited to in-frame sequences with V and J called. Missing clones are a known gap in these copies; in checked studies unresolved V genes cover under half, and the rest lacks a known reason. Clone size and V and J calls were adopted from that table, with D and trimming inferred from the DNA. This sample lists 100,000 or so clones; over 90% were detected once. The top ten clonotypes cover 1% to 1.5% of the sample.

This receptor was obtained from a human donor in good health. The specimen sequenced was non-Treg CD4+ T cells sorted from blood. What the cell subset or site label conveys for this sample: FACS-sorted unstimulated CD4+ non-regulatory T cells. Here the chain combines TRBV28 and TRBJ2-4, with TRBD2 matching 9 junction bases. The CDR3 region reads CASSNSGSAKNIQYF. The sequenced DNA is TGTGCCAGCAGTAATAGCGGGAGTGCCAAAAACATTCAGTACTTC.